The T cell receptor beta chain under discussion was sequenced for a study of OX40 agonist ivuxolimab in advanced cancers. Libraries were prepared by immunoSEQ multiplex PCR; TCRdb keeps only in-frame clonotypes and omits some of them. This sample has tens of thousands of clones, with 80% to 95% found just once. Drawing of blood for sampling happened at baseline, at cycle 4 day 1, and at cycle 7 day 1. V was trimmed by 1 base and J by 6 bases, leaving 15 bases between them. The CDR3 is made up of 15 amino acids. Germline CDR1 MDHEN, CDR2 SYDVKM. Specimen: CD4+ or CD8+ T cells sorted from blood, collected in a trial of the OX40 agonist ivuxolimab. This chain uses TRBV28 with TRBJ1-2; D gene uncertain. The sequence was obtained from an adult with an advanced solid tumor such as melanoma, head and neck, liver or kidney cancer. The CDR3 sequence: CASSLSGQATNGYTF. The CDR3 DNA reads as TGTGCCAGCAGTTTATCTGGGCAGGCTACGAATGGCTACACCTTC.